The 25 T cell receptor beta chains presented below share a single source sample, sequenced in a study of blood T cell repertoires in COVID-19. Here immunoSEQ multiplex PCR was the method, and the copy in TCRdb shows in-frame clones only, minus some. The table lists 150,000 to 200,000 clones, 88% of them singletons. The sample comprised PBMCs or T cells enriched from blood (not recorded which). The receptors stem from a woman under 30 who had recovered from COVID-19.

The chain couples TRBV2 to TRBJ1-2, with 11 nucleotides matching TRBD1. The CDR3 runs 17 residues. Trimming at V came to 6 bases and at J to 4 bases, leaving 13 bases not matched to a gene. CDR1 SNHLY and CDR2 FYNNEI come from the germline V gene. This CDR3 reads CASRPGQGAYLGYGYTF. The DNA for the CDR3 is TGTGCCAGCAGGCCCGGACAGGGGGCCTACCTAGGCTATGGCTACACCTTC.

The gene calls are TRBV3-1 (or the pseudogene TRBV3-2) and TRBJ1-5; D might be TRBD1 (6 bases). Trimming removed 5 bases from V and 7 bases from J, with 9 bases in between. This CDR3 region has 12 residues. CDR1 is LGHDT, CDR2 YNNKEL, per germline (reference sequence). The CDR3 nucleotides read TGTGCCAGCAGCTTAGGGGGACAGCCCCAGCATTTT. Protein sequence: CASSLGGQPQHF.

The chain links TRBV24-1 to TRBJ1-2; 9 bases line up with TRBD1. Per the germline V gene, CDR1 is KGHDR and CDR2 is SFDVKD. The CDR3 sequence is 16 residues long. V lost 3 bases, J lost 4 bases, and 8 bases stayed unmatched. DNA of the CDR3: TGTGCCACCAGTGATACAAGACAGGGGGAGTCCTATGGCTACACCTTC. Translating gives CATSDTRQGESYGYTF.

The V call is TRBV23-1, the J call TRBJ1-3; a weak D match, TRBD1 (6 bases). TRBV23-1 has ORF status, its function being uncertain. The length of the CDR3 is 19 residues. V was cut by 0 bases and J by 4 bases, with 22 bases left in between. As DNA, the CDR3 is TGCGCCAGCAGTCAATCTCGGCGTCAGGGGTGGTTGGTCGGAAACACCATATATTTT. This encodes CASSQSRRQGWLVGNTIYF.

The chain uses TRBV24-1 and TRBJ2-2; the D gene is possibly TRBD2 (5 bases). Germline V gives CDR1 KGHDR, CDR2 SFDVKD. CDR3 length: 18 amino acids. The V end was cut by 0 bases, the J end by 0 bases, with 13 bases between. CDR3 bases: TGTGCCACCAGTGATTTGCCAGGTCGCGGGCCGAACACCGGGGAGCTGTTTTTT. This codes for CATSDLPGRGPNTGELFF.

V gene TRBV5-4 combines with J gene TRBJ2-1; 7 positions agree with TRBD1. Trimming took 4 bases from V and 0 from J; bases not matched to a gene: 4. Per the germline V gene, CDR1 is SGHNT and CDR2 is YYREEE (reference sequence). This CDR3 has 15 amino acids. The CDR3 loop is CASSDREFSYNEQFF. The CDR3 bases are TGTGCCAGCAGCGACAGGGAATTCTCCTACAATGAGCAGTTCTTC.

The CDR3 DNA reads TGTGCCAGTAGTATACAGGCAGCCCAGCCCCAGCATTTT. Protein sequence: CASSIQAAQPQHF. V and J are TRBV19 and TRBJ1-5; D gene uncertain. CDR1 is LNHDA, CDR2 SQIVND, per germline (reference sequence). The V and J ends lost 2 bases and 7 bases respectively, with 9 bases between them. This CDR3 has 13 residues.

This clone was observed a few times. The V call is TRBV10-3, the J call TRBJ1-2, with a tentative D call TRBD1 (5 bases). The CDR3 is made up of 16 amino acids. V lost 2 bases and J 4 bases, leaving 17 bases between the germline ends. CDR1 is ENHRY, CDR2 SYGVKD, per germline. The CDR3 loop reads CAISEADVGGTYGYTF. The CDR3 DNA reads as TGTGCCATCAGTGAGGCCGATGTGGGAGGGACCTATGGCTACACCTTC.

This clone was detected a few times. The chain has TRBV28 and TRBJ2-7, with 9 bases matching TRBD1. The CDR3 sequence is 13 residues long. Germline V gene data show CDR1 as MDHEN and CDR2 as SYDVKM. The junction had 12 bases not matched to a gene; V was cut back by 5 bases and J by 13 bases. CDR3 sequence (DNA): TGTGCCAGCAGTCTTCCCATCCGGGACAGGGAATACTTC. Residues: CASSLPIRDREYF.

The gene calls are TRBV6-5 and TRBJ1-5; D unclear. This CDR3 spans 14 amino acids. Trimming cost V 7 bases and J 1 base, with 11 bases left between them. Looked up from germline, CDR1 is MNHEY and CDR2 is SVGAGI. The CDR3 sequence: CASKAGGSNQPQHF. The CDR3 DNA reads as TGTGCCAGCAAAGCGGGAGGGAGCAATCAGCCCCAGCATTTT.

This clone showed up just once. This chain uses TRBV2 with TRBJ1-5; the D gene is possibly TRBD1 (6 bases). V was cut by 2 bases and J by 7 bases, with 12 bases left in between. Germline CDR1 SNHLY, CDR2 FYNNEI. The CDR3 length is 14 residues. The CDR3 protein is CASSELTGTQPQHF. The CDR3, as DNA: TGTGCCAGCAGTGAACTCACAGGGACCCAGCCCCAGCATTTT.

The J gene is TRBJ1-4, the V gene TRBV18, with D possibly matching TRBD1 (5 bases). This CDR3 is 14 amino acids long. Trimming cost V 3 bases and J 2 bases, with 7 bases left between them. Germline CDR1 KGHSH, CDR2 LQKENI. In nucleotides, the CDR3 is TGTGCCAGCTCACCGGGACTGACTAATGAAAAACTGTTTTTT. Its translation is CASSPGLTNEKLFF.

This rearrangement joins TRBV4-3 to TRBJ1-3; D call uncertain. CDR1 is LGHNA and CDR2 is YSLEER in the germline V gene. The CDR3 runs to 16 residues. V lost 3 bases and J 0 bases, leaving 12 bases between the germline ends. Written as DNA, the CDR3 is TGCGCCAGCAGCCATGATTACACAAGCTCTGGAAACACCATATATTTT. Amino acids: CASSHDYTSSGNTIYF.

This clone was observed a single time. The chain carries TRBV7-3 and TRBJ2-5, with TRBD2 matching over 13 bases. This CDR3 spans 16 amino acids. Germline CDR1 and CDR2: SGHTA and FQGTGA. V lost 4 bases, J lost 5 bases, and 7 bases stayed unmatched. This CDR3 is CASSSGLAGVQETQYF. In DNA form, the CDR3 reads TGTGCCAGCAGCTCTGGACTAGCGGGAGTTCAGGAGACCCAGTACTTC.

This clone was seen only once. The chain couples TRBV7-9 to TRBJ2-7, with 7 bases aligning to TRBD2. The CDR3 contains 12 residues. With V trimmed by 4 bases and J by 4 bases, 1 base remained unmatched. CDR1 is SEHNR and CDR2 is FQNEAQ in the germline V gene (reference sequence). The CDR3 DNA follows: TGTGCCAGCAGCTACGGGGGGTACGAGCAGTACTTC. This gives the protein CASSYGGYEQYF.

This chain links TRBV28 with TRBJ2-5; a weak D match, TRBD2 (5 bases). This CDR3 spans 16 amino acids. The germline CDR1 and CDR2 sequences are MDHEN and SYDVKM. Trimming stripped 6 bases from V and 4 bases from J, with 21 bases between. The CDR3 sequence is CASSPTSGNSRETQYF. The CDR3 nucleotides are TGTGCCAGCAGCCCGACCTCGGGGAATAGTAGAGAGACCCAGTACTTC.

The J gene is TRBJ2-5, the V gene TRBV10-1; 12 nucleotides agree with TRBD2. The CDR3 extends over 15 amino acids. CDR1 is WNHNN, CDR2 SYGVQD, per germline (reference sequence). Losses at the gene ends were 2 bases for V and 7 bases for J; bases not matched to a gene: 5. CDR3: CASSETSGGSPTQYF. CDR3 coding DNA: TGCGCCAGCAGTGAGACTAGCGGGGGGTCGCCGACCCAGTACTTC.

The chain couples TRBV6-2 or TRBV6-3 to TRBJ1-6; no firm D call. This CDR3 region has 21 residues. CDR1 is MNHEY and CDR2 is SVGEGT in the germline V gene. Trimming shortened V by 0 bases and J by 4 bases, and 25 bases separated the two germline ends. CDR3 sequence reads: CASSYSKSQPTTSFYNSPLHF. The CDR3 DNA reads TGTGCCAGCAGTTACTCGAAGTCGCAGCCCACAACTAGCTTTTATAATTCACCCCTCCACTTT.

The J gene is TRBJ2-5, the V gene TRBV15; possibly TRBD1 for D (6 bases). Per the germline V gene, CDR1 is LNHNV and CDR2 is YYDKDF (reference sequence). The CDR3 runs 15 residues. Trimming left V 1 base short and J 5 bases short, with 14 bases between. The DNA for the CDR3 is TGTGCCACCAGCAGAGGGGGGCGGGCCGGTGAGACCCAGTACTTC. Its protein product is CATSRGGRAGETQYF.

The rearrangement links TRBV7-8 to TRBJ2-4; 10 positions agree with TRBD2. The germline V gene encodes CDR1 SGHVS and CDR2 FQNEAQ. V dropped 5 bases and J dropped 2; count of bases not matched to a gene: 27. This CDR3 comprises 23 residues. CDR3 region: CASSREYRGARASGRETKNIQYF. For the CDR3, the DNA is TGTGCCAGCAGCCGCGAATACAGGGGTGCGAGAGCGAGCGGGAGGGAAACCAAAAACATTCAGTACTTC.

The genes are TRBV6-5 and TRBJ1-2; D is undetermined. CDR3 length: 14 amino acids. From germline, CDR1 is MNHEY and CDR2 SVGAGI. The ends were cut back, 0 bases at V and 4 bases at J, with 9 bases in the middle. CDR3: CASSYSSNSYGYTF. The CDR3, as DNA: TGTGCCAGCAGTTACTCGAGTAACAGCTATGGCTACACCTTC.

The chain has TRBV27 and TRBJ2-3; TRBD2 matches at 8 bases. The CDR3 loop spans 13 amino acids. The germline V gene encodes CDR1 MNHEY and CDR2 SMNVEV (reference sequence). Trimming took 6 bases from V and 7 from J; bases not matched to a gene: 6. The CDR3 bases are TGTGCCAGCAGGAGCGGGAGCGGCCATACGCAGTATTTT. Amino acid sequence: CASRSGSGHTQYF.

In this sample, this clone turned up a few times. The chain couples TRBV11-2 to TRBJ2-1; possible D gene TRBD2, 6 bases. Germline CDR1 is SGHAT and CDR2 is FQNNGV. This CDR3 has 16 amino acids. V was shortened by 4 bases and J by 4 bases, with 17 bases between the two germline ends. This CDR3 reads CASSSRVASAYNEQFF. CDR3 nucleotides: TGTGCCAGCAGCTCCCGCGTTGCTAGCGCTTACAATGAGCAGTTCTTC.

The count of this clone is one. The V gene is TRBV4-2, the J gene TRBJ2-5, with 7 bases that match TRBD2. The CDR3 is 14 residues long. The ends lost 4 bases at V and 0 bases at J; junction bases unmatched: 2. CDR1 is LGHNA and CDR2 is YNFKEQ in the germline V gene. The CDR3 DNA reads as TGTGCCAGCAGCCGGGGGGGGTACCAAGAGACCCAGTACTTC. Translated: CASSRGGYQETQYF.

The gene calls are TRBV5-4 and TRBJ2-3; no clear D. The V end lost 2 bases, the J end lost 6 bases, and 7 bases lay between the germline ends. The CDR3 is 12 residues long. CDR1 is SGHNT and CDR2 is YYREEE in the germline V gene (reference sequence). The CDR3 loop is CASSFILDTQYF. The CDR3 DNA reads TGTGCCAGCAGCTTTATACTGGATACGCAGTATTTT. The whole variable domain, remainder taken from reference TRBV5-4 and TRBJ2-3, is ETGVTQSPTHLIKTRGQQVTLRCSSQSGHNTVSWYQQALGQGPQFIFQYYREEENGRGNFPPRFSGLQFPNYSSELNVNALELDDSALYLCASSFILDTQYFGPGTRLTVL.